This TCR beta chain comes out of a study of CD8+ T cells in alopecia areata. V shed 6 bases and J shed 6 bases, with 12 bases lying between them. Germline V gene sequence: CDR1 MNHNY, CDR2 SVGAGI (reference sequence). The CDR3 loop spans 13 amino acids. The treatment: oral pan-JAK inhibitor, 5-10 mg twice daily. cDNA prepared by RNA extraction and subsequent reverse transcription served as the template for sequencing. Sequencing was performed with immunoSEQ multiplex PCR; in TCRdb, only in-frame clones are kept and a portion is missing. Of about 160,000 clones in the sample, less than 70% were seen once.

This receptor was identified in a human donor with alopecia areata. Here the sequenced sample was CD4+ T cells sorted from blood, taken at week 4, from a patient treated with tofacitinib. The chain recombines TRBV6-6 with TRBJ2-1, with D unclear. CDR3 nucleotide sequence: TGTGCCAGCAGCTCCCCGGACCCCAATGAGCAGTTCTTC. This gives the protein CASSSPDPNEQFF.